This T cell receptor (beta chain) is from a study of shared clonotypes between healthy human individuals. Investigators spread the genomic DNA of each subset evenly over several immunoSEQ plates. Only in-frame clones appear in the TCRdb table, and some are missing; sequencing was by immunoSEQ multiplex PCR. The sample consists of 950,000 to 1,100,000 clones, more than 75% of them appearing once. V lost 5 bases to trimming and J lost 3 bases; unmatched junction nucleotides: 19. This CDR3 has 18 amino acids. The V gene's germline CDR1 is MGHRA and CDR2 YSYEKL. What was sequenced was memory CD4+ T cells from PBMCs. Subset noted: CD45RA-negative fraction. V usage is TRBV4-1 and J usage is TRBJ2-7, with 7 nucleotides matching TRBD2. This receptor was taken from a man aged 18 to 35 in good health. Some clones in this sample may be carry-over from other donors' samples. The CDR3 loop is CASSAQTQQRGLIYEQYF. CDR3 nucleotide sequence: TGCGCCAGCAGCGCACAGACGCAACAGCGGGGCCTCATCTACGAGCAGTACTTC.